The 11 T cell receptor beta chains below all came from one sample that was sequenced in a study of vaccination and CD4 T cells after COVID-19. This sample's treatment: approximately 11-day PBMC culture with coronavirus spike peptide pools or control peptides (ViraFEST assay). Cultured CD4+ T-cell DNA underwent Oncomine TCR Beta short-read sequencing. TCRdb re-called the PCR reads through MiXCR, storing one row per CDR3 protein. The sample lists 20,000 or so distinct CDR3 sequences; about 27% were seen once. Antigens of these TCRs are unknown. Sequenced: cultured CD4+ T cells from blood. Source of these receptors: a human donor with COVID-19.

The chain recombines TRBV20-1 with TRBJ1-5, with 9 bases matching TRBD1. From germline, CDR1 is DFQATT and CDR2 SNEGSKA (reference sequence). The CDR3 is 16 amino acids. The junction had 13 bases not matched to a gene; V was cut back by 8 bases and J by 2 bases. The DNA of the CDR3 is TGCAGTCTCAAACCCGGGACAGGGCAGGGCAATCAGCCCCAGCATTTT. Encoded protein: CSLKPGTGQGNQPQHF.

The sample holds a few counts of this clonotype. The rearrangement links TRBV19 to TRBJ1-1; tentatively, D is TRBD1 (6 bases). Germline CDR1 LNHDA, CDR2 SQIVND (reference sequence). V was trimmed by 1 base and J by 1 base, leaving 10 bases between them. This CDR3 contains 15 residues. The chain's CDR3 is CASSIARGQNTEAFF. The CDR3 DNA follows: TGTGCCAGTAGTATAGCCAGGGGACAGAACACTGAAGCTTTCTTT. Full variable domain (outside the CDR3, taken from reference TRBV19 and TRBJ1-1): DGGITQSPKYLFRKEGQNVTLSCEQNLNHDAMYWYRQDPGQGLRLIYYSQIVNDFQKGDIAEGYSVSREKKESFPLTVTSAQKNPTAFYLCASSIARGQNTEAFFGQGTRLTVV.

This chain connects TRBV6-2 or TRBV6-3 to TRBJ2-7; tentative D call: TRBD1 (6 bases). CDR3 length equals 16 residues. With 7 bases removed from V and 0 bases from J, the gap between germline ends came to 19 bases. Germline V CDR1 and CDR2: MNHEY, SVGEGT. As DNA, the CDR3 is TGTGCCAGCAACCTAGGTGGACAGCTCAGCTCCTACGAGCAGTACTTC. Its protein is CASNLGGQLSSYEQYF.

This chain joins TRBV25-1 and TRBJ1-1, with D uncertain. The V gene's germline CDR1 is MGHDK and CDR2 SYGVNS. The V end was cut by 4 bases, the J end by 1 base, with 7 bases between. The length of the CDR3 is 13 residues. For the CDR3, the DNA is TGTGCCAGCAGTGCGGTTTCGAACACTGAAGCTTTCTTT. It is translated as CASSAVSNTEAFF.

This clonotype turned up a few times. The chain is built from TRBV18 and TRBJ1-1; D call uncertain. Germline loops: CDR1 KGHSH, CDR2 LQKENI. This CDR3 spans 14 amino acids. Between the trimmed V and J ends, which lost 3 bases and 8 bases, there was a span of 16 bases. The CDR3 region has the DNA TGTGCCAGCTCACCCTCAGTCAGCCTCTCAGAAGCTTTCTTT. This translates into CASSPSVSLSEAFF.

The rearrangement joins TRBV12-3 or TRBV12-4 to TRBJ2-7; 11 nucleotides agree with TRBD1. With V trimmed by 6 bases and J by 6 bases, 7 bases remained unmatched. The CDR3 has 14 amino acids. The CDR3 loop is CASSRGTGGREQYF. CDR3 coding DNA: TGTGCCAGCAGCCGGGGGACAGGGGGTCGCGAGCAGTACTTC.

In its sample, this clonotype was seen a few times. The rearrangement links TRBV20-1 to TRBJ1-3; perhaps TRBD1 as D (6 bases). The CDR3 spans 13 residues. The V and J ends lost 6 bases and 4 bases respectively, with 13 bases between them. The germline V gene has CDR1 DFQATT and CDR2 SNEGSKA (reference sequence). The chain's CDR3 is CSAVVTGGNTIYF. CDR3 DNA: TGCAGTGCCGTTGTGACAGGAGGAAACACCATATATTTT.

This clonotype showed up just a few times. This rearrangement joins TRBV20-1 to TRBJ2-6, with TRBD2 matching over 9 bases. V was pared by 6 bases and J by 0 bases, with 3 bases of the junction left unmatched. From germline, CDR1 is DFQATT and CDR2 SNEGSKA (reference sequence). This CDR3 has 15 residues. CDR3 in amino acids: CSADSGGSGANVLTF. The CDR3 bases are TGCAGTGCCGATAGCGGGGGCTCTGGGGCCAACGTCCTGACTTTC.

The CDR3 is CASSPAGRTHEQFF. The CDR3 DNA sequence: TGTGCCAGCAGCCCCGCCGGGAGGACACATGAGCAGTTCTTC. The gene calls are TRBV11-2 and TRBJ2-1; 7 nucleotides align to TRBD2. V dropped 5 bases and J dropped 8; count of bases not matched to a gene: 9. The germline V gene encodes CDR1 SGHAT and CDR2 FQNNGV. There are 14 residues in the CDR3.

The rearrangement uses TRBV6-1 and TRBJ2-5; 8 nucleotides line up with TRBD1. Trimming cost V 8 bases and J 4 bases; bases outside gene matches: 12. This CDR3 has 15 residues. CDR1 MNHNS and CDR2 SASEGT come from the germline V gene. The CDR3, as DNA: TGTGCCAGCTCGAAAACAGGACAGGGAGGAGAGACCCAGTACTTC. This encodes CASSKTGQGGETQYF.

This clonotype qualifies as medium-sized. The CDR3 DNA sequence: TGTGCCAGCAGCTTAGGTCTGGGGCAGGGAAACACCATATATTTT. Translating it yields CASSLGLGQGNTIYF. The chain is built from TRBV7-2 and TRBJ1-3; possibly TRBD1 for D (5 bases). Germline CDR1 and CDR2: SGHTA and FQGNSA. With 1 base removed from V and 4 bases from J, the gap between germline ends came to 11 bases. There are 15 residues in the CDR3.